The 11 T cell receptor beta chains below all came from one sample that was sequenced in a study of blood T cell repertoires in COVID-19. Here immunoSEQ multiplex PCR was the method, and the copy in TCRdb shows in-frame clones only, minus some. The table lists around 200,000 clones, about 90% of them singletons, with roughly 2% in the top ten. Material: peripheral blood. The source is a man aged 40-50 years with active or convalescent COVID-19.

The V and J genes are TRBV11-3 and TRBJ2-1; TRBD2 aligns across 11 bases. The V and J ends lost 5 bases and 1 base, in that order; junction bases with no gene match: 7. The CDR3 loop spans 17 amino acids. In germline, CDR1 is SGHNT, CDR2 YENEEA. CDR3 sequence (DNA): TGTGCCAGCAGCCTCTCGACTAGCGGGGTGTCCTACAATGAGCAGTTCTTC. Amino acid sequence: CASSLSTSGVSYNEQFF.

The gene calls are TRBV28 and TRBJ2-2; tentatively, D is TRBD1 (5 bases). CDR3 length equals 15 residues. Trimming pared 1 base from V and 2 bases from J, leaving 8 bases between. Germline CDR1 MDHEN, CDR2 SYDVKM. This chain's CDR3 is CASSLLGENTGELFF. In DNA, the CDR3 is TGTGCCAGCAGTTTATTAGGGGAAAACACCGGGGAGCTGTTTTTT.

This clone was counted once. The gene calls are TRBV5-1 and TRBJ1-1; D ambiguous. Trimming shortened V by 2 bases and J by 3 bases, and 11 bases separated the two germline ends. This CDR3 has 14 amino acids. CDR1 SGHRS and CDR2 YFSETQ come from the germline V gene. CDR3 coding DNA: TGCGCCAGCAGCTTCCGGGATCCGGACACTGAAGCTTTCTTT. Protein: CASSFRDPDTEAFF.

The V gene is TRBV19, the J gene TRBJ2-5; 9 nucleotides agree with TRBD2. V lost 5 bases, J lost 2 bases, and 6 bases stayed unmatched. The germline CDR1 and CDR2 sequences are LNHDA and SQIVND (reference sequence). This CDR3 has 15 amino acids. CDR3 region: CASSLGLALQETQYF. DNA of the CDR3: TGTGCCAGTAGTCTTGGACTAGCGCTTCAAGAGACCCAGTACTTC.

The chain carries TRBV10-2 and TRBJ2-5, with 12 bases aligning to TRBD2. The CDR3 loop spans 15 amino acids. The V and J ends lost 4 bases and 9 bases, in that order; junction bases with no gene match: 9. Germline assignment: CDR1 WSHSY and CDR2 SAAADI. The CDR3 DNA reads as TGCGCCAGCAGTGGCCTAGCGGGGGGGCCGGGGGCCCAGTACTTC. As protein: CASSGLAGGPGAQYF.

This sequence joins TRBV28 and TRBJ1-6; D not resolved. Trimming pared 1 base from V and 0 bases from J, leaving 13 bases between. Germline CDR1 and CDR2: MDHEN and SYDVKM. The CDR3 contains 18 residues. Written as DNA, the CDR3 is TGTGCCAGCAGTTTATTGCGGGGTCGGAGCTCCTATAATTCACCCCTCCACTTT. Its translation: CASSLLRGRSSYNSPLHF.

Regarding this clone: The same CDR3 can be traced to other DNA sequences in this sample. The rearrangement uses TRBV9 and TRBJ2-7; possible D gene TRBD1, 5 bases. CDR1 is SGDLS and CDR2 is YYNGEE in the germline V gene. The V gene lost 0 bases and the J gene lost 2 bases, with 12 bases spanning the gap. CDR3 size: 15 residues. CDR3 DNA sequence: TGTGCCAGCAGCGTAGGGGGTGGCAGGGCCTACGAGCAGTACTTC. Translating it yields CASSVGGGRAYEQYF.

This chain links TRBV7-9 with TRBJ1-5; the D gene is possibly TRBD1 (5 bases). This CDR3 contains 14 residues. V lost 1 base to trimming and J lost 5 bases, with 9 bases between them. Germline assignment: CDR1 SEHNR and CDR2 FQNEAQ (reference sequence). CDR3 sequence reads: CASSLGGVDQPQHF. CDR3 nucleotide sequence: TGTGCCAGCAGCTTAGGGGGGGTGGATCAGCCCCAGCATTTT.

The chain couples TRBV20-1 to TRBJ1-4; D perhaps matches TRBD1 (6 bases). CDR1 DFQATT and CDR2 SNEGSKA come from the germline V gene (reference sequence). Trimming took off 3 bases at V and 8 bases at J, with 10 bases between the two ends. The CDR3 length is 12 residues. As DNA, the CDR3 is TGCAGTGCTAGTTACAGGGACGAAAAACTGTTTTTT. It is translated as CSASYRDEKLFF.

In this sample, this clone turned up once. The V gene is TRBV10-3, the J gene TRBJ1-2; 9 bases map to TRBD1. The CDR3 consists of 16 residues. Germline CDR1 ENHRY, CDR2 SYGVKD. The junction had 6 bases not matched to a gene; V was cut back by 0 bases and J by 4 bases. The chain's CDR3 is CAISESFGQGSYGYTF. The CDR3 nucleotides read TGTGCCATCAGTGAGTCGTTCGGACAGGGGAGCTATGGCTACACCTTC.

The V gene is TRBV28, the J gene TRBJ1-1; D is unresolved. CDR1 is MDHEN, CDR2 SYDVKM, per germline. CDR3 length: 13 residues. Trimming took 8 bases from V and 5 from J, leaving 15 bases between them. CDR3 in amino acids: CASFSLRETEAFF. DNA of the CDR3: TGTGCCAGCTTCTCACTCCGGGAGACTGAAGCTTTCTTT. The complete variable domain, with remaining parts taken from reference TRBV28 and TRBJ1-1, reads DVKVTQSSRYLVKRTGEKVFLECVQDMDHENMFWYRQDPGLGLRLIYFSYDVKMKEKGDIPEGYSVSREKKERFSLILESASTNQTSMYLCASFSLRETEAFFGQGTRLTVV.